Presented here are 25 T cell receptor beta chains from one specimen sequenced in a study of blood T cell repertoires in COVID-19. This table comes from immunoSEQ multiplex PCR, and its TCRdb copy is limited to in-frame clones, with some not included. The table has fewer than 250,000 clones, 89% seen once; the top ten hold 4.5% to 5.5%. The source material was peripheral blood. These receptors all come from a woman in her forties with acute or convalescent COVID-19.

The V gene is TRBV2, the J gene TRBJ1-2; D is uncertain. Germline V gene data show CDR1 as SNHLY and CDR2 as FYNNEI. The CDR3 is made up of 12 amino acids. The V gene lost 7 bases and the J gene lost 7 bases, with 13 bases spanning the gap. CDR3 in amino acids: CASTVRAGGYTF. CDR3 bases: TGTGCCAGCACGGTACGGGCGGGTGGCTACACCTTC.

V is TRBV10-1 and J is TRBJ2-1, with D unclear. The CDR3 runs to 15 residues. V was pared by 4 bases and J by 1 base, with 11 bases between. The germline V gene has CDR1 WNHNN and CDR2 SYGVQD (reference sequence). The DNA for the CDR3 is TGCGCCAGCAGTGGGAGTTTTGGGTCCTACAATGAGCAGTTCTTC. It yields the protein CASSGSFGSYNEQFF.

The chain carries TRBV10-1 and TRBJ2-1, with D hard to call. The CDR3 has 13 residues. V was trimmed by 3 bases and J by 4 bases, leaving 7 bases between them. CDR1 is WNHNN and CDR2 is SYGVQD in the germline V gene (reference sequence). The DNA for the CDR3 is TGCGCCAGCAGTGATAACGGGTACAATGAGCAGTTCTTC. As protein: CASSDNGYNEQFF.

In its sample, this clone was seen a few times. The rearrangement joins TRBV4-1 to TRBJ1-4, with D possibly matching TRBD1 (6 bases). In germline, CDR1 is MGHRA, CDR2 YSYEKL. V lost 1 base to trimming and J lost 8 bases, with 20 bases between them. The CDR3 extends over 17 amino acids. The CDR3 is CASSQAPGYRAREKLFF. In DNA, the CDR3 is TGCGCCAGCAGCCAAGCTCCGGGCTACAGGGCCCGAGAAAAACTGTTTTTT.

This sequence joins TRBV4-1 and TRBJ2-1; TRBD2 might be the D (6 bases). V was trimmed by 1 base and J by 10 bases, leaving 11 bases between them. The CDR3 covers 13 residues. Germline V gene lookup returns CDR1 MGHRA and CDR2 YSYEKL. The CDR3, as DNA: TGCGCCAGCAGCCAAGGGGACTGGCAGGAGCAGTTCTTC. Its protein product is CASSQGDWQEQFF.

This rearrangement joins TRBV10-3 to TRBJ1-2; D not certain. CDR1 is ENHRY and CDR2 is SYGVKD in the germline V gene. CDR3 length: 14 residues. V was clipped by 4 bases and J by 2 bases, with 11 bases between them. The CDR3: CAISGNGVNYGYTF. CDR3 nucleotide sequence: TGTGCCATCAGTGGTAACGGAGTAAACTATGGCTACACCTTC.

V usage is TRBV7-3 and J usage is TRBJ2-1; 10 positions match TRBD2. With 4 bases clipped from V and 8 bases from J, the junction kept 14 bases outside the gene matches. Germline lookup yields CDR1 SGHTA and CDR2 FQGTGA. CDR3 length: 17 amino acids. Written as DNA, the CDR3 is TGTGCCAGCAGCTCCACCGCAGCGGGGGGGCCTTCCTATGAGCAGTTCTTC. Translation: CASSSTAAGGPSYEQFF.

This clone came up once. The chain is built from TRBV7-2 and TRBJ2-3; D gene uncertain. This CDR3 is 12 amino acids long. Trimming took 5 bases from V and 5 from J, leaving 8 bases between them. CDR1 is SGHTA and CDR2 is FQGNSA in the germline V gene. The chain's CDR3 is CASSHPGDTQYF. As DNA, the CDR3 is TGTGCCAGCAGCCACCCCGGAGATACGCAGTATTTT.

The sample holds one count of this clone. The rearrangement joins TRBV30 to TRBJ2-3, with 8 bases fitting TRBD1. With V trimmed by 5 bases and J by 2 bases, 3 bases remained unmatched. Germline V gives CDR1 GTSNPN, CDR2 SVGIG (reference sequence). The CDR3 loop spans 13 amino acids. The CDR3: CAWGQGDTDTQYF. CDR3 sequence (DNA): TGTGCCTGGGGACAGGGCGACACAGATACGCAGTATTTT.

This clone was seen a handful of times. The chain carries TRBV5-4 and TRBJ1-2; D unclear. Deletions cut 4 bases from V and 3 bases from J, with 7 bases between. Germline V CDR1 and CDR2: SGHNT, YYREEE (reference sequence). The CDR3 runs to 12 residues. The CDR3 DNA is TGTGCCAGCAGCGGCGGCCACTATGGCTACACCTTC. This encodes CASSGGHYGYTF.

The chain employs TRBV29-1 and TRBJ2-3, with 14 bases aligning to TRBD2. The V segment lost 7 bases and the J segment 4 bases; nucleotides outside the gene matches: 4. CDR1 and CDR2 (germline): SQVTM, ANQGSEA. The CDR3 is made up of 14 amino acids. The CDR3 here is CSGRLAGGADTQYF. In nucleotides, the CDR3 is TGCAGCGGCCGACTAGCGGGGGGGGCAGATACGCAGTATTTT.

V usage is TRBV5-1 and J usage is TRBJ2-2; D may be TRBD2 (6 bases). Germline CDR1 SGHRS, CDR2 YFSETQ. The germline V and J ends were trimmed by 3 bases and 5 bases, with 14 bases remaining between them. There are 15 residues in the CDR3. The CDR3 coding sequence is TGCGCCAGCAGCTCCGGGACGGCGGGGACCGGGGAGCTGTTTTTT. It translates to CASSSGTAGTGELFF. Together with reference TRBV5-1 and TRBJ2-2, the CDR3 gives the full variable domain: KAGVTQTPRYLIKTRGQQVTLSCSPISGHRSVSWYQQTPGQGLQFLFEYFSETQRNKGNFPGRFSGRQFSNSRSEMNVSTLELGDSALYLCASSSGTAGTGELFFGEGSRLTVL.

The rearrangement joins TRBV2 to TRBJ2-2; 10 nucleotides match TRBD2. Germline CDR1 is SNHLY and CDR2 is FYNNEI. Trimming at V came to 2 bases and at J to 3 bases, leaving 3 bases not matched to a gene. The CDR3 sequence is 16 residues long. The CDR3 bases are TGTGCCAGCAGTGAAATGACTAGCGGGTACACCGGGGAGCTGTTTTTT. Amino acid sequence: CASSEMTSGYTGELFF. Supplemented by reference TRBV2 and TRBJ2-2, the full variable domain reads EPEVTQTPSHQVTQMGQEVILRCVPISNHLYFYWYRQILGQKVEFLVSFYNNEISEKSEIFDDQFSVERPDGSNFTLKIRSTKLEDSAMYFCASSEMTSGYTGELFFGEGSRLTVL.

This chain connects TRBV5-1 to TRBJ1-3; weak D call: TRBD1 (5 bases). The germline V and J ends were trimmed by 0 bases and 2 bases, with 12 bases remaining between them. Germline V gene data show CDR1 as SGHRS and CDR2 as YFSETQ. The CDR3 sequence is 16 residues long. CDR3 DNA sequence: TGCGCCAGCAGCTTGGGGCAGGGATCAGCTGGAAACACCATATATTTT. Protein sequence: CASSLGQGSAGNTIYF.

This clone occurred once. The V and J genes are TRBV10-2 and TRBJ1-5, with D unclear. V shed 5 bases and J shed 4 bases, with 9 bases lying between them. The CDR3 consists of 13 residues. CDR1 WSHSY and CDR2 SAAADI come from the germline V gene. CDR3 in amino acids: CASSRDRNQPQHF. The DNA for the CDR3 is TGCGCCAGCAGTCGGGATCGAAATCAGCCCCAGCATTTT.

The V call is TRBV5-1, the J call TRBJ2-5; a weak D match, TRBD2 (5 bases). The CDR3 contains 21 residues. The germline V gene encodes CDR1 SGHRS and CDR2 YFSETQ. Trimming removed 4 bases at V and 0 bases at J, with 31 bases between. The CDR3 region is CASSPAGGQVAQPKDQETQYF. The CDR3 DNA is TGCGCCAGCAGCCCCGCGGGTGGGCAGGTAGCTCAGCCTAAAGACCAAGAGACCCAGTACTTC.

This clone was detected a few times. V is TRBV6-5 and J is TRBJ2-1, with 9 bases aligning to TRBD2. Germline assignment: CDR1 MNHEY and CDR2 SVGAGI. With 7 bases clipped from V and 12 bases from J, the junction kept 4 bases outside the gene matches. The CDR3 length is 11 residues. Here the CDR3 reads CASILAGMQFF. CDR3 coding DNA: TGTGCCAGCATTCTAGCGGGGATGCAGTTCTTC.

This rearrangement joins TRBV5-6 to TRBJ2-7; D call uncertain. The V and J ends lost 4 bases and 0 bases respectively, with 17 bases between them. CDR1 and CDR2 from the germline V gene are SGHDT and YYEEEE. The CDR3 is 16 amino acids. The CDR3 reads CASSPQGRKSSYEQYV. Here the CDR3 DNA reads TGTGCCAGCAGCCCCCAAGGCAGGAAAAGCTCCTACGAGCAGTACGTC.

The rearrangement joins TRBV10-2 to TRBJ1-2, with 9 nucleotides matching TRBD1. Unmatched junction bases numbered 15, after V lost 6 bases and J lost 4 bases. The length of the CDR3 is 17 residues. Germline CDR1 reads WSHSY; CDR2 reads SAAADI. Here the CDR3 DNA reads TGCGCCAGCAGACCCCCCTCTACAGGGGGCGTCCTCTATGGCTACACCTTC. It translates to CASRPPSTGGVLYGYTF.

The chain joins TRBV4-1 to TRBJ2-2; 9 bases are shared with TRBD1. The trim removed 5 bases at V and 1 base at J, leaving 5 bases unmatched. Germline V gene lookup returns CDR1 MGHRA and CDR2 YSYEKL. This CDR3 has 16 amino acids. CDR3 residues: CASSYRGLGNTGELFF. The DNA of the CDR3 is TGCGCCAGCAGCTACAGGGGGCTCGGGAACACCGGGGAGCTGTTTTTT.

The chain joins TRBV5-4 to TRBJ1-1; 8 bases align to TRBD1. V dropped 3 bases and J dropped 6; count of bases not matched to a gene: 7. The germline V gene has CDR1 SGHNT and CDR2 YYREEE (reference sequence). CDR3 length: 14 amino acids. CDR3: CASSSAGGLAEAFF. CDR3 bases: TGTGCCAGCAGCTCAGCAGGGGGCCTGGCTGAAGCTTTCTTT.

DNA of the CDR3: TGTGCCAGCAGCCAAGATTCCTCTACGGGAGCTTTCTTT. Its translation: CASSQDSSTGAFF. The chain couples TRBV3-1 (or the pseudogene TRBV3-2) to TRBJ1-1; D remains ambiguous. The CDR3 extends over 13 amino acids. Germline V gene sequence: CDR1 LGHDT, CDR2 YNNKEL (reference sequence). Deletions cut 0 bases from V and 10 bases from J, with 12 bases between.

V and J are TRBV24-1 and TRBJ1-2, with 8 bases fitting TRBD1. This CDR3 is 13 amino acids long. The junction had 5 bases not matched to a gene; V was cut back by 5 bases and J by 7 bases. The germline V gene has CDR1 KGHDR and CDR2 SFDVKD. The CDR3 sequence is CATSVTGGSGYTF. CDR3 sequence (DNA): TGTGCCACCAGTGTTACAGGGGGAAGTGGCTACACCTTC.

The chain couples TRBV19 to TRBJ1-5; 7 bases are a match to TRBD1. V trimming: 6 bases; J trimming: 0 bases; junction bases outside the gene matches: 11. Germline-derived CDR1 and CDR2 are LNHDA and SQIVND (reference sequence). The CDR3 has 17 residues. DNA for the CDR3: TGTGCCAGTAGATTAGGAGGGGGCGATTATAGCAATCAGCCCCAGCATTTT. It translates to CASRLGGGDYSNQPQHF. The complete variable domain, with remaining parts taken from reference TRBV19 and TRBJ1-5, reads DGGITQSPKYLFRKEGQNVTLSCEQNLNHDAMYWYRQDPGQGLRLIYYSQIVNDFQKGDIAEGYSVSREKKESFPLTVTSAQKNPTAFYLCASRLGGGDYSNQPQHFGDGTRLSIL.

This rearrangement joins TRBV29-1 to TRBJ1-3; possible D gene TRBD1, 6 bases. The germline V gene has CDR1 SQVTM and CDR2 ANQGSEA. This CDR3 is built from 14 residues. V lost 2 bases and J lost 3, with 11 bases in between. The CDR3 DNA follows: TGCAGCGTTGAATCACAGGGCGATGGAAACACCATATATTTT. Translating gives CSVESQGDGNTIYF.